This T cell receptor (beta chain) originates from a study of blood T cell repertoires in COVID-19. This clone is a singleton in its sample. The assay was immunoSEQ multiplex PCR, and TCRdb's table has in-frame clones only and misses some. The sample records about 120,000 clones, roughly 84% being singletons. The junction had 6 bases not matched to a gene; V was cut back by 0 bases and J by 2 bases. CDR3 length: 16 amino acids. Germline CDR1 and CDR2: SGHRS and YFSETQ. The V and J genes are TRBV5-1 and TRBJ2-5; 8 bases align to TRBD2. The source is a woman in her 70s who had recovered from COVID-19. Specimen: peripheral blood. CDR3 in amino acids: CASSLGGGSQQETQYF. The DNA of the CDR3 is TGCGCCAGCAGCTTGGGCGGGGGGAGCCAACAAGAGACCCAGTACTTC.